This paragraph reports one T cell receptor (beta chain). Its antigen is as yet unknown. The data were taken from a study of blood T cells in healthy people across ages. Overall study: About one barcoded beta molecule per two T cells was the capture yield of template switching. Findings and caveats of the study: Older age coincided with a roughly linear decline in TCR beta diversity per million T cells.

Combining a sample-barcoded 5' primer with a J-beta primer mix, a second PCR ran for about 6 to 12 cycles. Unique molecular identifiers of 12 random nucleotides labeled each cDNA. Every sample gave at least 2.5 million paired-end reads containing CDR3. TCRdb analysed the 5' RACE reads with MiXCR anew, one entry per CDR3 protein. Counted here are about a million distinct CDR3 sequences, about 44% occurring once; the ten biggest clones make up around an eighth. Germline CDR1 MNHNS, CDR2 SASEGT. Trimming removed 2 bases from V and 0 bases from J, with 11 bases in between. This CDR3 has 16 amino acids. The sequencing sample was made of blood. J is TRBJ2-1 and V is TRBV6-1, with a possible D match to TRBD2 (5 bases). The source is a man under 40 in good health. The CDR3 is CASSEQPGSSYNEQFF. In DNA form, the CDR3 reads TGTGCCAGCAGTGAACAGCCGGGGAGCTCCTACAATGAGCAGTTCTTC.